These 5 T cell receptor beta chains came from one sample sequenced in a study of blood T cell repertoires in COVID-19 (dated by TCRdb to 2020 to 2022). Receptors were amplified or captured by the immunoSEQ multiplex PCR assay. The table comes from immuneACCESS by way of TCRdb, which keeps in-frame sequences with V and J called. Part of the clones is missing from these tables; in studies checked, under half for an unresolved V gene and the rest for unknown reasons. The table for this sample lists around 230,000 clones; 80% to 90% of them were counted only once. 3% to 4.5% of the sample comes from the top ten. The sample was PBMCs or T cells enriched from blood (not recorded which). The receptors were gathered from a woman aged 40 to 50 with acute COVID-19.

Details on this clone: A junction boundary mismatches the germline segment, possibly from a read error. V usage is TRBV6-6 and J usage is TRBJ1-2, with 10 bases that match TRBD1. The CDR3 contains 10 residues. Germline loops: CDR1 MNHNY, CDR2 SVGAGI (reference sequence). The CDR3 loop is CGTGDYGYTF. In DNA, the CDR3 is TGCGGGACAGGGGACTATGGCTACACCTTC.

The chain uses TRBV9 and TRBJ1-6; maybe TRBD1 (5 bases). CDR1 and CDR2 from the germline V gene are SGDLS and YYNGEE. The CDR3 is made up of 16 amino acids. Trimming left V 0 bases short and J 0 bases short, with 7 bases between. DNA of the CDR3: TGTGCCAGCAGCGTAGCCGGGGGCTCCTATAATTCACCCCTCCACTTT. Translation gives CASSVAGGSYNSPLHF. The complete variable domain, with remaining parts taken from reference TRBV9 and TRBJ1-6, reads DSGVTQTPKHLITATGQRVTLRCSPRSGDLSVYWYQQSLDQGLQFLIQYYNGEERAKGNILERFSAQQFPDLHSELNLSSLELGDSALYFCASSVAGGSYNSPLHFGNGTRLTVT.

This rearrangement joins TRBV5-1 to TRBJ2-6; no reliable D call. The germline V gene has CDR1 SGHRS and CDR2 YFSETQ. The CDR3 spans 16 residues. V was trimmed by 0 bases and J by 1 base, leaving 8 bases between them. CDR3 coding DNA: TGCGCCAGCAGCTTGGCCGCTAGTTCTGGGGCCAACGTCCTGACTTTC. Encoded protein: CASSLAASSGANVLTF.

This clone appeared a few times. This chain joins TRBV18 and TRBJ1-4; D is undetermined. CDR1 KGHSH and CDR2 LQKENI come from the germline V gene. V was clipped by 0 bases and J by 4 bases, with 9 bases between them. CDR3 length equals 15 residues. DNA for the CDR3: TGTGCCAGCTCACCACCGAACACGCTTAATGAAAAACTGTTTTTT. Translation: CASSPPNTLNEKLFF. The whole variable domain, remainder taken from reference TRBV18 and TRBJ1-4, is NAGVMQNPRHLVRRRGQEARLRCSPMKGHSHVYWYRQLPEEGLKFMVYLQKENIIDESGMPKERFSAEFPKEGPSILRIQQVVRGDSAAYFCASSPPNTLNEKLFFGSGTQLSVL.

This clone was detected a few times. The chain employs TRBV2 and TRBJ1-6; tentative D call: TRBD1 (5 bases). The CDR3 contains 13 residues. Trimming removed 5 bases from V and 10 bases from J, with 12 bases in between. Germline CDR1 SNHLY, CDR2 FYNNEI. Written as DNA, the CDR3 is TGTGCCAGCAGTTCGGGACTCTGGTCACCCCTCCACTTT. Translated: CASSSGLWSPLHF.